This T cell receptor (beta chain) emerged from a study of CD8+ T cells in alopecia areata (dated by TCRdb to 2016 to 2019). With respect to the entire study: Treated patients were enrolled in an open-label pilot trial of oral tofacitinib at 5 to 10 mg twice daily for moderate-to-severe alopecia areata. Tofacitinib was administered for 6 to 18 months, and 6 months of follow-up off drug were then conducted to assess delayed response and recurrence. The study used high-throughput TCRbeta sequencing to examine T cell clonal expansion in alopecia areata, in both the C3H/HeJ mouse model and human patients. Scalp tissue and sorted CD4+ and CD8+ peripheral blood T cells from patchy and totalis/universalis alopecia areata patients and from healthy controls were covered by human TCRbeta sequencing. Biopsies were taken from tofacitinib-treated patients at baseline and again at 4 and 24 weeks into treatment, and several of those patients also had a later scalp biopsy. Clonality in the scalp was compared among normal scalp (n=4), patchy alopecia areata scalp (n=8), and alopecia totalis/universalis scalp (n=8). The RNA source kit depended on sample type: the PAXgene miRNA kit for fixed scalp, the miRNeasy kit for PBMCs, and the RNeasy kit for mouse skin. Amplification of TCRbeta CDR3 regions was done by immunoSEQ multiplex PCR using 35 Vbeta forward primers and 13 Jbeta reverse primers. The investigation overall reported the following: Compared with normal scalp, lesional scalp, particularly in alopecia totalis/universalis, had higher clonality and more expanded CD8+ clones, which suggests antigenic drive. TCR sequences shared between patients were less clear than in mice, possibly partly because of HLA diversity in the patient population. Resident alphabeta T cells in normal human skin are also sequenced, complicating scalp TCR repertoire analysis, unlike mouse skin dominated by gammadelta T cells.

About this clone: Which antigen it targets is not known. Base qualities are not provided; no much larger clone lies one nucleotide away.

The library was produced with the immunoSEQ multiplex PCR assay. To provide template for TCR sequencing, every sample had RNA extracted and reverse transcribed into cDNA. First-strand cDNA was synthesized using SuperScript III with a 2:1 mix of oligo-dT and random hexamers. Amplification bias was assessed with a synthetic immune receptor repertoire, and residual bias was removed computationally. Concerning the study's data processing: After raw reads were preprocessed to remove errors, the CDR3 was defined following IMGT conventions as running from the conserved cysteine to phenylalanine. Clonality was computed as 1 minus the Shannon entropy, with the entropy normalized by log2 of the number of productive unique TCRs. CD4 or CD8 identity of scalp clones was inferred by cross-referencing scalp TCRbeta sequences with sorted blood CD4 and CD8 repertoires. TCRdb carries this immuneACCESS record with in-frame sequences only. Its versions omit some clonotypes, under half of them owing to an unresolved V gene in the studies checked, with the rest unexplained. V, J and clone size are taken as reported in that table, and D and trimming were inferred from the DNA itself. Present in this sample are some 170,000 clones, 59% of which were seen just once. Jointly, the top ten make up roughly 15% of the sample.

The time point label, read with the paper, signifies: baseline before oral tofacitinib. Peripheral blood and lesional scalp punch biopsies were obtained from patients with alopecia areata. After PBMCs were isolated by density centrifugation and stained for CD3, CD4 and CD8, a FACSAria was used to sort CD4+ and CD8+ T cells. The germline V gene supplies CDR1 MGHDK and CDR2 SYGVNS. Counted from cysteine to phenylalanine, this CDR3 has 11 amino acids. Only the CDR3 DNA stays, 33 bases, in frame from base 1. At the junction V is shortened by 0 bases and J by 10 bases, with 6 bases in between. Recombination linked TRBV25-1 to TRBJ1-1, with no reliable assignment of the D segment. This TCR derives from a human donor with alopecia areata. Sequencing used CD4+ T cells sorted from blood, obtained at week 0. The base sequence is TGTGCCAGCAGTGAATATCGCAGAGCTTTCTTT. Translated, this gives CASSEYRRAFF.